The sequence of this TCR beta chain was determined in a study of blood T cell repertoires in COVID-19. Study overall: Acute-phase and convalescent COVID-19 samples originated in the United States, Italy and Spain.

Method: immunoSEQ multiplex PCR; TCRdb's copy keeps in-frame clones and lacks some. The sample consists of about 250,000 clones, roughly 85% of them appearing once. The V and J ends lost 2 bases and 2 bases respectively, with 11 bases between them. Per the germline V gene, CDR1 is SGHDT and CDR2 is YYEEEE. The CDR3 loop spans 14 amino acids. Participants had their cohort set by participant-reported clinical history. Exposed enrollees had met someone with a PCR-confirmed or clinician-diagnosed COVID-19 case at some point within the 2 weeks before study entry. The sequence was obtained from a man aged 35 to 55 who had been exposed to COVID-19. Sequencing was carried out using PBMCs or T cells enriched from blood (not recorded which). The V gene is TRBV5-6, the J gene TRBJ2-7; possible D gene TRBD2, 6 bases. DNA for the CDR3: TGTGCCAGCAGCTTACCGGGAGCGACCTACGAGCAGTACTTC. It encodes CASSLPGATYEQYF.